These 25 T cell receptor beta chains were all obtained from the same sample, sequenced in a study of memory CD4+ T cells and cytomegalovirus serostatus. The sort gate was single viable CD3+CD4+CD8-CD45RO+ cells for memory CD4+ T cells. Profiling relied on immunoSEQ multiplex PCR, and the TCRdb table lists in-frame clones only, not all of them. The sample consists of tens of thousands of clones, less than 85% of them appearing once. The sequencing sample was made of memory CD4+ T cells from blood. These receptor sequences come from an adult in good health and CMV-seronegative.

The chain joins TRBV5-1 to TRBJ1-1; 7 bases are a match to TRBD1. The CDR3 loop spans 14 amino acids. V lost 5 bases and J lost 4; bases outside the gene matches: 8. Germline lookup yields CDR1 SGHRS and CDR2 YFSETQ. The CDR3 protein is CASSSGTAATEAFF. The CDR3 DNA is TGCGCCAGCAGTTCCGGGACAGCGGCCACTGAAGCTTTCTTT.

J is TRBJ2-5 and V is TRBV5-4, with D possibly being TRBD1 or TRBD2 (5 bases each). The CDR3 contains 14 residues. Germline V lookup: CDR1 SGHNT, CDR2 YYREEE (reference sequence). V was shortened by 0 bases and J by 7 bases, with 13 bases between the two germline ends. Here the CDR3 reads CASSLVGEIATQYF. DNA for the CDR3: TGTGCCAGCAGCTTGGTGGGGGAAATCGCGACCCAGTACTTC.

This clone was picked up a small number of times. The chain couples TRBV19 to TRBJ1-5, with 8 positions matching TRBD1. This CDR3 is built from 15 residues. Germline V gene sequence: CDR1 LNHDA, CDR2 SQIVND (reference sequence). V gave up 6 bases and J gave up 6 bases; unmatched junction bases: 10. CDR3 nucleotide sequence: TGTGCCAGTAGACTAGATGCAGGGGGCGGTCAGCCCCAGCATTTT. Its translation: CASRLDAGGGQPQHF.

V is TRBV19 and J is TRBJ2-1; 10 nucleotides agree with TRBD1. V lost 6 bases to trimming and J lost 7 bases; unmatched junction nucleotides: 9. The CDR3 sequence is 15 residues long. Looked up from germline, CDR1 is LNHDA and CDR2 is SQIVND (reference sequence). CDR3 bases: TGTGCCAGTAGCACGCCGACAGGGGGCTTGAATGAGCAGTTCTTC. Its translation is CASSTPTGGLNEQFF.

The table lists this clone with a few counts. V gene TRBV9 combines with J gene TRBJ2-5; D is unclear. V was cut by 4 bases and J by 1 base, with 14 bases left in between. The CDR3 covers 15 residues. Germline values: CDR1 SGDLS, CDR2 YYNGEE. The CDR3 sequence: CASSLAPTSQETQYF. The CDR3 nucleotides read TGTGCCAGCAGCCTCGCCCCGACGAGCCAAGAGACCCAGTACTTC.

This clone was seen only a few times. The rearrangement links TRBV21-1 to TRBJ2-7; no DNA check was done on the table's D call, TRBD1. TRBV21-1 corresponds to a pseudogene. CDR3 length: 18 residues. The DNA for the CDR3 is TGTGCCAGCAGCAAAGATGTGTGTCTCCACAGGGAGTCCTACGAGCAGTACTTC. Encoded protein: CASSKDVCLHRESYEQYF.

The V gene is TRBV5-6, the J gene TRBJ1-3; no definite D call. Trimming took off 1 base at V and 8 bases at J, with 10 bases between the two ends. This CDR3 is 13 amino acids long. Germline CDR1 is SGHDT and CDR2 is YYEEEE. CDR3 coding DNA: TGTGCCAGCAGCTTGTTCCAAGGGCACACCATATATTTT. Residues: CASSLFQGHTIYF. The full variable domain, completed using reference TRBV5-6 and TRBJ1-3, is DAGVTQSPTHLIKTRGQQVTLRCSPKSGHDTVSWYQQALGQGPQFIFQYYEEEERQRGNFPDRFSGHQFPNYSSELNVNALLLGDSALYLCASSLFQGHTIYFGEGSWLTVV.

The rearrangement links TRBV19 to TRBJ1-4; the match to TRBD1 covers 10 bases. Trimming cost V 8 bases and J 4 bases; bases outside gene matches: 10. From germline, CDR1 is LNHDA and CDR2 SQIVND (reference sequence). CDR3 size: 16 residues. The CDR3 sequence: CASSGTGERSNEKLFF. The CDR3 coding sequence is TGTGCCAGTTCGGGGACAGGGGAGAGGAGTAATGAAAAACTGTTTTTT.

The rearrangement joins TRBV28 to TRBJ1-5, with D maybe TRBD1 (6 bases). The CDR3 is 13 amino acids. The germline V and J ends were trimmed by 8 bases and 6 bases, with 14 bases remaining between them. Germline V lookup: CDR1 MDHEN, CDR2 SYDVKM. CDR3 sequence reads: CASYREIGQPQHF. The CDR3 nucleotides read TGTGCCAGCTACAGGGAGATCGGTCAGCCCCAGCATTTT.

The rearrangement links TRBV5-1 to TRBJ1-1; D not resolved. V was trimmed by 7 bases and J by 6 bases, leaving 13 bases between them. The CDR3 runs 12 residues. Germline CDR1 is SGHRS and CDR2 is YFSETQ. The CDR3 here is CASGTDGSEAFF. For the CDR3, the DNA is TGCGCCAGCGGAACGGACGGGTCTGAAGCTTTCTTT.

The rearrangement links TRBV7-8 to TRBJ1-1, with a weak D call TRBD1 (6 bases). V was trimmed by 4 bases and J by 1 base, leaving 13 bases between them. This CDR3 comprises 15 residues. Germline values: CDR1 SGHVS, CDR2 FQNEAQ. The CDR3 DNA sequence: TGTGCCAGCAGCTCGGACAGACCAGCGAACACTGAAGCTTTCTTT. Translated, it gives CASSSDRPANTEAFF.

The chain joins TRBV30 to TRBJ1-3; D is undetermined. The CDR3 extends over 13 amino acids. Germline CDR1 is GTSNPN and CDR2 is SVGIG (reference sequence). Trimming removed 0 bases from V and 4 bases from J, with 7 bases in between. As DNA, the CDR3 is TGTGCCTGGAGTGTACTTGCCGGAAACACCATATATTTT. Translating gives CAWSVLAGNTIYF.

This clone was counted between two and nine times. V is TRBV6-6 and J is TRBJ1-1, with 8 bases matching TRBD1. The trim removed 7 bases at V and 1 base at J, leaving 2 bases unmatched. The CDR3 consists of 13 residues. Germline values: CDR1 MNHNY, CDR2 SVGAGI (reference sequence). The CDR3 DNA reads as TGTGCCAGCATCGACAGGGGGAACACTGAAGCTTTCTTT. Translating gives CASIDRGNTEAFF.

The rearrangement links TRBV18 to TRBJ2-7, with 9 bases identical to TRBD1. Trimming removed 4 bases from V and 5 bases from J; junction bases left unmatched: 9. Germline lookup yields CDR1 KGHSH and CDR2 LQKENI. The CDR3 runs 15 residues. CDR3 residues: CASSQTTGGRDEQYF. DNA for the CDR3: TGTGCCAGCTCACAGACGACAGGGGGTAGGGACGAGCAGTACTTC.

The V and J genes are TRBV4-2 and TRBJ1-2; D may be TRBD1 (6 bases). The germline gives CDR1 LGHNA, CDR2 YNFKEQ. With 0 bases removed from V and 6 bases from J, the gap between germline ends came to 14 bases. The CDR3 totals 15 residues. The CDR3 here is CASSQEPGQYNGYTF. CDR3 nucleotides: TGTGCCAGCAGCCAAGAGCCCGGACAGTACAATGGCTACACCTTC.

This chain links TRBV2 with TRBJ2-3, with 9 bases aligning to TRBD2. Trimming removed 4 bases from V and 1 base from J; junction bases left unmatched: 3. In germline, CDR1 is SNHLY, CDR2 FYNNEI. The CDR3 has 15 amino acids. CDR3 residues: CASSGRGGGTDTQYF. CDR3 in DNA: TGTGCCAGCAGTGGGCGGGGGGGAGGCACAGATACGCAGTATTTT.

The chain links TRBV9 to TRBJ2-1; 9 bases map to TRBD1. The CDR3 covers 15 residues. V dropped 0 bases and J dropped 10; count of bases not matched to a gene: 8. Germline V CDR1 and CDR2: SGDLS, YYNGEE. CDR3 residues: CASSVAPTGGEEQFF. In nucleotides, the CDR3 is TGTGCCAGCAGCGTAGCTCCGACAGGGGGAGAGGAGCAGTTCTTC.

The chain couples TRBV19 to TRBJ1-5; D may be TRBD1 (6 bases). The ends were cut back, 9 bases at V and 3 bases at J, with 12 bases in the middle. Germline loops: CDR1 LNHDA, CDR2 SQIVND (reference sequence). The CDR3 sequence is 13 residues long. The CDR3 bases are TGTGCCAGCCGCGGACAGATCAATCAGCCCCAGCATTTT. This codes for CASRGQINQPQHF.

This clone was recorded only once. V is TRBV2 and J is TRBJ2-7; D remains unclear. Trimming pared 8 bases from V and 2 bases from J, leaving 13 bases between. The CDR3 spans 13 residues. Germline V gives CDR1 SNHLY, CDR2 FYNNEI. The CDR3, as DNA: TGTGCCAGCTGGCTAGGCTCCCCCTACGAGCAGTACTTC. Translating it yields CASWLGSPYEQYF.

This chain uses TRBV18 with TRBJ2-7, with D unresolved. This CDR3 is 13 amino acids long. Germline CDR1 is KGHSH and CDR2 is LQKENI. V was pared by 1 base and J by 1 base, with 5 bases between. The CDR3 loop reads CASSPQKSYEQYF. The DNA of the CDR3 is TGTGCCAGCTCACCACAGAAGTCCTACGAGCAGTACTTC.

This rearrangement joins TRBV10-1 to TRBJ2-3; 9 bases are shared with TRBD2. Germline CDR1 reads WNHNN; CDR2 reads SYGVQD (reference sequence). The CDR3 has 16 amino acids. V trimming: 4 bases; J trimming: 6 bases; junction bases outside the gene matches: 11. The CDR3 DNA sequence: TGCGCCAGCAGTGTCCGAGGGGCTAGCGGGGAGGATACGCAGTATTTT. Protein: CASSVRGASGEDTQYF.

The V call is TRBV6-1, the J call TRBJ2-7, with D possibly matching TRBD1 (5 bases). The ends were cut back, 3 bases at V and 4 bases at J, with 13 bases in the middle. This CDR3 spans 14 amino acids. Per germline, CDR1 MNHNS and CDR2 SASEGT. The CDR3 reads CASSEVQGSYEQYF. The CDR3 DNA is TGTGCCAGCAGTGAGGTGCAGGGATCGTACGAGCAGTACTTC.

This clone was detected once. J is TRBJ1-5 and V is TRBV5-1; 7 bases align to TRBD1. The CDR3 sequence is 15 residues long. The trim removed 4 bases at V and 1 base at J, leaving 5 bases unmatched. CDR1 SGHRS and CDR2 YFSETQ come from the germline V gene. The DNA for the CDR3 is TGCGCCAGCAGCGTAGGGACAGCCAGCAATCAGCCCCAGCATTTT. This codes for CASSVGTASNQPQHF.

The chain is built from TRBV18 and TRBJ2-7, with a tentative D call TRBD1 (5 bases). The V end was cut by 2 bases, the J end by 3 bases, with 11 bases between. There are 14 residues in the CDR3. Looked up from germline, CDR1 is KGHSH and CDR2 is LQKENI. The DNA of the CDR3 is TGTGCCAGCTCACCAGATAGACAGATCTACGAGCAGTACTTC. Its translation: CASSPDRQIYEQYF. Complete variable domain (other parts from reference TRBV18 and TRBJ2-7): NAGVMQNPRHLVRRRGQEARLRCSPMKGHSHVYWYRQLPEEGLKFMVYLQKENIIDESGMPKERFSAEFPKEGPSILRIQQVVRGDSAAYFCASSPDRQIYEQYFGPGTRLTVT.

V usage is TRBV18 and J usage is TRBJ2-7; TRBD2 matches at 8 bases. Germline CDR1 KGHSH, CDR2 LQKENI. CDR3 length: 15 amino acids. The V segment lost 3 bases and the J segment 7 bases; nucleotides outside the gene matches: 11. This chain's CDR3 is CASSPLPRGAGEQYF. The CDR3 DNA follows: TGTGCCAGCTCACCTTTACCGCGGGGGGCGGGGGAGCAGTACTTC.